A selection of T cell receptor beta chains follows, all from one sample in a study of PD-1 blockade in classical Hodgkin lymphoma. Sequenced by immunoSEQ multiplex PCR; TCRdb stores in-frame clones only, minus some. The data show 95,000 or so clones, with roughly 84% seen just once and roughly an eighth held by the top ten. The sequences come from peripheral blood mononuclear cells (PBMCs), collected at baseline. These receptors were taken from a human donor with classical Hodgkin lymphoma. Both conserved end residues are part of each CDR3. D genes are given only for firm matches. The listing skips clone size in some rows; elsewhere it reads once, few, many or a size class.

size	V	J	D	DNA	CDR3
once	TRBV12-5	TRBJ2-5	.	TGTGCTAGTGGTTTCGGGGAGACCCAGTACTTC	CASGFGETQYF
few	TRBV6-5	TRBJ2-7	TRBD1	TGTGCCAGCAGTTACTCCGGGACAGGGCACTACGAGCAGTACTTC	CASSYSGTGHYEQYF
.	TRBV6-1	TRBJ2-5	TRBD2	TGTGCCAGCAGTGAAGGGGGGGGGTTCCACCAAGAGACCCAGTACTTC	CASSEGGGFHQETQYF
few	TRBV6-1	TRBJ2-1	TRBD2	TGTGCCAGCACCCGAGCGGGAGAGTTCAATGAGCAGTTCTTC	CASTRAGEFNEQFF
.	TRBV10-3	TRBJ2-1	TRBD2	TGTGCCATCAGTGTAGCCGGGACTAGCGGCAATGAGCAGTTCTTC	CAISVAGTSGNEQFF
.	TRBV5-4	TRBJ2-3	.	TGTGCCAGCAGCTCCCTGACGGGTGGGGCCACAGATACGCAGTATTTT	CASSSLTGGATDTQYF
once	TRBV7-2	TRBJ2-1	.	TGTGCCAGCAGCTCGACAGCCTACAATGAGCAGTTCTTC	CASSSTAYNEQFF
.	TRBV5-1	TRBJ2-3	TRBD2	TGCGCCAGCAGCTTGTTTGCTAGCGGGAGAACAGATACGCAGTATTTT	CASSLFASGRTDTQYF
.	TRBV5-1	TRBJ2-7	.	TGCGCCAGTCGATGGGACAAAGGAGAGCAGTACTTC	CASRWDKGEQYF
.	TRBV5-1	TRBJ2-1	.	TGCGCCAGCAGCTTCGGACAGCGCTTTGAGGATGAGCAGTTCTTC	CASSFGQRFEDEQFF
.	TRBV6-1	TRBJ1-4	.	TGTGCCAGCAGGCAACACTCAGCAGATGAAAAACTGTTTTTT	CASRQHSADEKLFF
few	TRBV18	TRBJ1-1	.	TGTGCCAGCTCACCGAGATCGGGGGACACTGAAGCTTTCTTT	CASSPRSGDTEAFF
.	TRBV6-1	TRBJ1-5	.	TGTGCCAACTCGGACGGGTGGGAAAATCAGCCCCAGCATTTT	CANSDGWENQPQHF
.	TRBV30	TRBJ1-1	.	TGTGCCTGGAGTGTACTGAACACTGAAGCTTTCTTT	CAWSVLNTEAFF
.	TRBV6-1	TRBJ1-5	.	TGTGCCAGCACCACCCTAACCTATAGCAATCAGCCCCAGCATTTT	CASTTLTYSNQPQHF
few	TRBV27	TRBJ2-7	.	TGTGCCAGCAGTTCTCTGGACGTACACGAGCAGTACTTC	CASSSLDVHEQYF
few	TRBV4-2	TRBJ2-1	TRBD2	TGTGCCAGCAGCCAGGATCCGGGACTAGTCGGTGAGCAGTTCTTC	CASSQDPGLVGEQFF
.	TRBV7-2	TRBJ2-5	.	TGTGCCAGCAGCCCCGGACCGCAAGAGACCCAGTACTTC	CASSPGPQETQYF
.	TRBV6-5	TRBJ1-1	.	TGTGCCAGCAGCCGGGACATGGGGGTAGCTTTCTTT	CASSRDMGVAFF
.	TRBV19	TRBJ1-1	.	TGTGCCAGTAGTACCCAGGAGATGAACACTGAAGCTTTCTTT	CASSTQEMNTEAFF
.	TRBV6-4	TRBJ1-2	.	TGTGCCAGCAGTGACACGGTCGGGTTCAGGGATGGCTACACCTTC	CASSDTVGFRDGYTF
.	TRBV7-2	TRBJ1-1	.	TGTGCCAGCAGCCCCCGACAGAACACTGAAGCTTTCTTT	CASSPRQNTEAFF
.	TRBV10-3	TRBJ2-1	.	TGTGCCATCAGTGGGTCTAGGAACGATGAGCAGTTCTTC	CAISGSRNDEQFF
.	TRBV4-3	TRBJ2-5	TRBD2	TGCGCCAGCAGCCAAGATACGGGACTAGCGGGAGGGCCTAGGGAGACCCAGTACTTC	CASSQDTGLAGGPRETQYF
few	TRBV7-2	TRBJ2-4	TRBD2	TGTGCCAGCAGCCCGACTAGCGGCAAAAACATTCAGTACTTC	CASSPTSGKNIQYF
.	TRBV2	TRBJ1-1	.	TGTGCCAGCAGCGTACAGGTGAACACTGAAGCTTTCTTT	CASSVQVNTEAFF
.	TRBV6-1	TRBJ2-5	.	TGTGCCAGCAGCCCAAAATGGGACACCCAAGAGACCCAGTACTTC	CASSPKWDTQETQYF
.	TRBV10-3	TRBJ1-2	TRBD1	TGTGCCATCAGTCCGGGACAGGGGGATGGCTACACCTTC	CAISPGQGDGYTF
.	TRBV4-2	TRBJ2-3	TRBD2	TGTGCCAGCAGCCCTCATACTAGCGGGGGGGCCACAGATACGCAGTATTTT	CASSPHTSGGATDTQYF
.	TRBV11-2	TRBJ1-3	.	TGTGCCAGCAGCCCCCTGGGGGCGGCTGGAAACACCATATATTTT	CASSPLGAAGNTIYF
.	TRBV9	TRBJ2-5	TRBD2	TGTGCCAGCAGCATCGAGGGGCTAGCGGGACCGCAAGAGACCCAGTACTTC	CASSIEGLAGPQETQYF
once	TRBV12-5	TRBJ1-5	TRBD1	TGTGCTAGTGGCCGGACAGGGTCTAATCAGCCCCAGCATTTT	CASGRTGSNQPQHF
.	TRBV5-4	TRBJ1-2	TRBD1	TGTGCCAGCAGCTTGTCTCAGGGGGCGGGCTATGGCTACACCTTC	CASSLSQGAGYGYTF
.	TRBV6-6	TRBJ2-1	TRBD2	TGTGCCAGCATCCCTAGGCTAGCGGGAGCTGATGAGCAGTTCTTC	CASIPRLAGADEQFF
once	TRBV19	TRBJ1-2	.	TGTGCCAGTAGTATAGACAGGCGCGGCTACACCTTC	CASSIDRRGYTF
.	TRBV6-1	TRBJ2-7	TRBD2	TGTGCCAGCAGTATAGCGGGAGAGTCCTACGAGCAGTACTTC	CASSIAGESYEQYF
.	TRBV7-6	TRBJ2-1	TRBD2	TGTGCCAGCAGCTTAGTTAGCGGGAGGGCCGGAAATGAGCAGTTCTTC	CASSLVSGRAGNEQFF
.	TRBV6-5	TRBJ2-1	TRBD1	TGTGCCAGCAGGATACAGGGGGGATCCTACAATGAGCAGTTCTTC	CASRIQGGSYNEQFF
once	TRBV6-6	TRBJ2-1	.	TGTGCCAGCAGTTACCCACCGACTGACTACAATGAGCAGTTCTTC	CASSYPPTDYNEQFF
.	TRBV7-9	TRBJ2-1	.	TGTGCCAGCAGCTTAGAGGGGAATGAGCAGTTCTTC	CASSLEGNEQFF
.	TRBV11-2	TRBJ2-1	.	TGTGCCAGCAGCGGTGGACTCGGTTGGGACAATGAGCAGTTCTTC	CASSGGLGWDNEQFF
.	TRBV5-1	TRBJ2-7	TRBD2	TGCGCCAGCAGCTTGGACCTAGCGGGAGGAGTCCAGTACTTC	CASSLDLAGGVQYF
.	TRBV6-6	TRBJ2-1	TRBD2	TGTGCCAGCAGTTACAGGACTAGCGGTAACAATGAGCAGTTCTTC	CASSYRTSGNNEQFF
.	TRBV5-1	TRBJ1-3	TRBD1	TGCGCCAGCAGCAGCCGGGACAGGGGGACTGGAAACACCATATATTTT	CASSSRDRGTGNTIYF
.	TRBV7-2	TRBJ2-7	TRBD2	TGTGCCAGCAGCCCTAGAGGGACTAGCGGGAGGGTCGAGCAGTACTTC	CASSPRGTSGRVEQYF
.	TRBV7-9	TRBJ1-1	.	TGTGCCAGCAGCTTATGGAACACTGAAGCTTTCTTT	CASSLWNTEAFF
.	TRBV7-9	TRBJ1-2	.	TGTGCCAGCAGCCTGTCAGGGAGCTATGGCTACACCTTC	CASSLSGSYGYTF
few	TRBV18	TRBJ1-2	.	TGTGCCAGCTCACCAATTCCAGGGAGGAAGGACTATGGCTACACCTTC	CASSPIPGRKDYGYTF
.	TRBV10-2	TRBJ1-1	.	TGCGCCAGCAGTGAGTTTCCCCCGGCTGAAGCTTTCTTT	CASSEFPPAEAFF
.	TRBV27	TRBJ1-2	TRBD1	TGTGCCAGCAGTCCGACAGGGGTCGGCTACACCTTC	CASSPTGVGYTF
.	TRBV27	TRBJ1-1	TRBD1	TGTGCCAGCAGTTCCTACCCGACAGGGGTCACTGAAGCTTTCTTT	CASSSYPTGVTEAFF
.	TRBV5-1	TRBJ2-7	.	TGCGCCAGCAGCCTATCAGGGTCCGAACTCTACGAGCAGTACTTC	CASSLSGSELYEQYF
.	TRBV12-5	TRBJ2-5	.	TGTGCTAGTGGCTGGGCCGAGACCCAGTACTTC	CASGWAETQYF
.	TRBV5-4	TRBJ2-1	TRBD2	TGTGCCAGCAGCTTGGGACTAGCGGGCAATGAGCAGTTCTTC	CASSLGLAGNEQFF